What follows are 32 T cell receptor beta chains derived from one specimen sequenced in a study of blood T cells in healthy people across ages (dated by TCRdb to between 2014 and 2016). The library was produced with 5' RACE. Instrument used: Illumina HiSeq 2500. The second PCR ran for about 7 to 11 cycles and used a J-beta primer mix along with a sample-barcoded 5' primer. TCRdb reran the public reads through fastp at Q25 and MiXCR, keeping productive beta chains. Identical CDR3 proteins give one entry, which carries the most common genes and DNA. The sample table contains about 1,400,000 distinct CDR3 sequences; only one count was recorded for 42% of them. The leading ten clones occupy approximately 7.9% of the sample. The sequenced sample was blood. These receptors all stem from a woman between 18 and 29 years old in good health.

This chain joins TRBV27 and TRBJ2-7, with TRBD2 as a possible D gene (5 bases). The CDR3 has 16 amino acids. CDR1 and CDR2 from the germline V gene are MNHEY and SMNVEV (reference sequence). V was clipped by 3 bases and J by 0 bases, with 15 bases between them. As DNA, the CDR3 is TGTGCCAGCAGTTTTCACAGCGGAACTCGCTCCTACGAGCAGTACTTC. Translating it yields CASSFHSGTRSYEQYF.

The chain links TRBV24-1 to TRBJ2-2; no clear D. Looked up from germline, CDR1 is KGHDR and CDR2 is SFDVKD. The CDR3 runs 15 residues. Trimming took 5 bases from V and 5 from J, leaving 14 bases between them. CDR3: CATSGTRTTTGELFF. In nucleotides, the CDR3 is TGTGCCACCAGTGGTACGCGCACCACTACCGGGGAGCTGTTTTTT.

J is TRBJ2-1 and V is TRBV27; TRBD2 aligns across 9 bases. The CDR3 covers 16 residues. Germline trimming cut 1 base from V and 8 bases from J; bases unmatched to any gene: 9. Germline V CDR1 and CDR2: MNHEY, SMNVEV (reference sequence). CDR3 sequence: CASSLYASGIVDEQFF. The CDR3 region has the DNA TGTGCCAGCAGTTTATATGCTAGCGGGATCGTGGATGAGCAGTTCTTC.

The rearrangement joins TRBV25-1 to TRBJ2-1; TRBD2 agrees at 7 bases. CDR1 and CDR2 from the germline V gene are MGHDK and SYGVNS. This CDR3 has 14 amino acids. V trimming: 2 bases; J trimming: 8 bases; junction bases outside the gene matches: 6. The CDR3 reads CASSERGGGDEQFF. CDR3 coding DNA: TGTGCCAGCAGTGAAAGGGGCGGGGGAGATGAGCAGTTCTTC.

The genes are TRBV12-3 or TRBV12-4 and TRBJ2-7, with D hard to call. There are 12 residues in the CDR3. V lost 5 bases, J lost 6 bases, and 11 bases lay in between. The CDR3 is CASSRTNSEQYF. The CDR3 bases are TGTGCCAGCAGTCGAACTAATTCCGAGCAGTACTTC.

This chain connects TRBV5-1 to TRBJ2-3, with a possible D match to TRBD1 (6 bases). In germline, CDR1 is SGHRS, CDR2 YFSETQ. The germline V and J ends were trimmed by 3 bases and 2 bases, with 13 bases remaining between them. CDR3 length: 15 residues. DNA for the CDR3: TGCGCCAGCAGCTCGCCGCAGGGGTCCACAGATACGCAGTATTTT. This gives the protein CASSSPQGSTDTQYF.

This chain connects TRBV29-1 to TRBJ2-2; D unclear. Trimming removed 6 bases at V and 2 bases at J, with 4 bases between. The CDR3 consists of 11 residues. Germline CDR1 reads SQVTM; CDR2 reads ANQGSEA. In nucleotides, the CDR3 is TGCAGCGTCGCAAACACCGGGGAGCTGTTTTTT. As protein: CSVANTGELFF.

The sample holds one count of this clonotype. The gene calls are TRBV5-3 and TRBJ2-7; 7 positions match TRBD1. TRBV5-3 is an ORF, and what it does is uncertain. The CDR3 sequence is 13 residues long. J gave up 2 bases and V 4 bases, and 3 bases lay outside the gene matches. DNA of the CDR3: TGTGCCAGAAGCCCGGACAGGACCTACGAGCAGTACTTC. This encodes CARSPDRTYEQYF.

A few counts support this clonotype. The chain joins TRBV7-2 to TRBJ2-7; D might be TRBD1 or TRBD2, each matching 5 bases. V gave up 4 bases and J gave up 2 bases, with 15 bases separating them. Germline assignment: CDR1 SGHTA and CDR2 FQGNSA. This CDR3 contains 15 residues. The CDR3 DNA sequence: TGTGCCAGCAGCTCCGGGGCACACCAAGCCTACGAGCAGTACTTC. Amino acid sequence: CASSSGAHQAYEQYF.

The V and J genes are TRBV7-9 and TRBJ2-1; TRBD2 matches at 14 bases. The germline CDR1 and CDR2 sequences are SEHNR and FQNEAQ (reference sequence). This CDR3 spans 18 amino acids. V trimming: 5 bases; J trimming: 3 bases; junction bases outside the gene matches: 9. The CDR3: CASSTITGTSGSYNEQFF. The DNA of the CDR3 is TGTGCCAGCAGCACCATTACCGGGACTAGCGGGAGCTACAATGAGCAGTTCTTC.

The chain links TRBV7-8 to TRBJ2-7; either TRBD1 or TRBD2 may fit D (5 bases each). The germline V gene encodes CDR1 SGHVS and CDR2 FQNEAQ. Trimming shortened V by 5 bases and J by 6 bases, and 11 bases separated the two germline ends. CDR3 length equals 12 residues. In DNA form, the CDR3 reads TGTGCCAGCAGCCCGATGAGGGGCGAGCAGTACTTC. It specifies CASSPMRGEQYF. The entire variable domain, with the rest obtained from reference TRBV7-8 and TRBJ2-7, is as follows: GAGVSQSPRYKVAKRGQDVALRCDPISGHVSLFWYQQALGQGPEFLTYFQNEAQLDKSGLPSDRFFAERPEGSVSTLKIQRTQQEDSAVYLCASSPMRGEQYFGPGTRLTVT.

V usage is TRBV5-1 and J usage is TRBJ1-2; D not certain. The CDR3 runs 15 residues. Trimming took off 1 base at V and 2 bases at J, with 12 bases between the two ends. Germline lookup yields CDR1 SGHRS and CDR2 YFSETQ. The CDR3 loop is CASSLSPDFNYGYTF. CDR3 nucleotide sequence: TGCGCCAGCAGCTTGTCCCCCGACTTCAACTATGGCTACACCTTC.

Comments on this clonotype: A read error may be the cause here, since a much bigger clone is one base away. This chain joins TRBV6-5 and TRBJ2-3; the D gene is possibly TRBD1 (5 bases). Germline CDR1 is MNHEY and CDR2 is SVGAGI. The CDR3 totals 13 residues. V was pared by 7 bases and J by 2 bases, with 10 bases between. The CDR3 sequence: CASNRGYTDTQYF. The CDR3 DNA follows: TGTGCCAGCAATAGGGGCTACACAGATACGCAGTATTTT.

The chain joins TRBV5-1 to TRBJ1-5; D is unclear. V gave up 0 bases and J gave up 5 bases, with 9 bases separating them. The germline V gene has CDR1 SGHRS and CDR2 YFSETQ. There are 14 residues in the CDR3. The CDR3 loop reads CASSLEGRYQPQHF. The CDR3 bases are TGCGCCAGCAGCTTGGAAGGGAGGTATCAGCCCCAGCATTTT.

The chain employs TRBV5-6 and TRBJ2-7; the match to TRBD2 covers 8 bases. The V gene end was trimmed by 4 bases and the J gene end by 3 bases; junction bases not matched to a gene: 9. The CDR3 is made up of 15 amino acids. Germline-derived CDR1 and CDR2 are SGHDT and YYEEEE. This CDR3 reads CASSEKRGPLYEQYF. CDR3 in DNA: TGTGCCAGCAGCGAAAAGCGGGGGCCCCTCTACGAGCAGTACTTC.

V and J are TRBV3-1 and TRBJ1-2; possible D gene TRBD1, 6 bases. This CDR3 region has 16 residues. Germline-derived CDR1 and CDR2 are LGHDT and YNNKEL (reference sequence). The ends were cut back, 4 bases at V and 0 bases at J, with 15 bases in the middle. CDR3 sequence: CASSPHFRTANYGYTF. The CDR3 DNA is TGTGCCAGCAGCCCACACTTCCGGACAGCTAACTATGGCTACACCTTC.

J is TRBJ1-6 and V is TRBV20-1, with D possibly being TRBD1 (5 bases). Trimming took off 5 bases at V and 7 bases at J, with 21 bases between the two ends. Per germline, CDR1 DFQATT and CDR2 SNEGSKA (reference sequence). The CDR3 runs 16 residues. CDR3 in amino acids: CSALVGYRGWNSPLHF. CDR3 in DNA: TGCAGTGCTTTAGTTGGGTATAGGGGATGGAATTCACCCCTCCACTTT.

The chain employs TRBV6-5 and TRBJ2-3, with D perhaps TRBD1 or TRBD2 (6 bases each). The CDR3 spans 15 residues. Germline CDR1 MNHEY, CDR2 SVGAGI. Trimming cost V 2 bases and J 4 bases, with 13 bases left between them. CDR3 sequence: CASSYVFGGSDTQYF. The CDR3 coding sequence is TGTGCCAGCAGTTACGTATTCGGGGGCTCAGATACGCAGTATTTT.

The J gene is TRBJ2-1, the V gene TRBV18; D gene unclear. The ends were cut back, 3 bases at V and 4 bases at J, with 10 bases in the middle. The CDR3 covers 14 residues. Germline assignment: CDR1 KGHSH and CDR2 LQKENI. This chain's CDR3 is CASSPMEQYNEQFF. The CDR3 nucleotides are TGTGCCAGCTCACCGATGGAACAGTACAATGAGCAGTTCTTC. Variable domain in full (rest from reference TRBV18 and TRBJ2-1): NAGVMQNPRHLVRRRGQEARLRCSPMKGHSHVYWYRQLPEEGLKFMVYLQKENIIDESGMPKERFSAEFPKEGPSILRIQQVVRGDSAAYFCASSPMEQYNEQFFGPGTRLTVL.

On this clonotype: A much larger clone sits a single nucleotide away, making a read error possible. The chain carries TRBV4-2 and TRBJ2-1; no definite D call. Trimming took off 2 bases at V and 10 bases at J, with 12 bases between the two ends. This CDR3 contains 13 residues. Germline V gene sequence: CDR1 LGHNA, CDR2 YNFKEQ. Here the CDR3 reads CASSQNPSYEQFF. In DNA form, the CDR3 reads TGTGCCAGCAGCCAAAACCCATCCTACGAGCAGTTCTTC.

The gene calls are TRBV9 and TRBJ2-3; TRBD2 matches 8 bases. Germline CDR1 SGDLS, CDR2 YYNGEE. Unmatched junction bases numbered 6, after V lost 0 bases and J lost 3 bases. This CDR3 is 16 amino acids long. CDR3 bases: TGTGCCAGCAGCGTAGGAGTAGCGGGACGGACAGATACGCAGTATTTT. Its protein product is CASSVGVAGRTDTQYF.

This clonotype was picked up a small number of times. The chain employs TRBV4-1 and TRBJ2-7; TRBD1 aligns across 7 bases. Losses at the gene ends were 4 bases for V and 4 bases for J; bases not matched to a gene: 10. The CDR3 totals 15 residues. Per germline, CDR1 MGHRA and CDR2 YSYEKL. CDR3 amino acids: CASSPDRVASYEQYF. DNA of the CDR3: TGCGCCAGCAGCCCAGACAGGGTTGCGTCGTACGAGCAGTACTTC.

V usage is TRBV6-6 and J usage is TRBJ1-1; D may be TRBD1 (5 bases). The CDR3 sequence is 17 residues long. CDR1 is MNHNY and CDR2 is SVGAGI in the germline V gene (reference sequence). Deletions cut 7 bases from V and 5 bases from J, with 26 bases between. The CDR3, as DNA: TGTGCCAGCATCTATTGGGGGGACGGGGTCCGGGAGACTGAAGCTTTCTTT. Translation: CASIYWGDGVRETEAFF.

The chain recombines TRBV18 with TRBJ2-7; 8 nucleotides line up with TRBD1. The CDR3 is 14 residues long. Per germline, CDR1 KGHSH and CDR2 LQKENI. The ends lost 6 bases at V and 9 bases at J; junction bases unmatched: 13. CDR3: CASSPDRVANGQYF. The DNA of the CDR3 is TGTGCCAGCTCTCCGGACAGGGTCGCGAACGGGCAGTACTTC.

This clonotype has more than one count but fewer than ten. The genes are TRBV11-1 and TRBJ2-5; TRBD2 agrees at 10 bases. This CDR3 is built from 18 residues. CDR1 and CDR2 from the germline V gene are SGHAT and FQDESV (reference sequence). The J segment lost 5 bases and the V segment lost 3 bases, leaving 15 bases of the junction unmatched. CDR3 sequence: CASSFSGLAGGPGETQYF. The CDR3 coding sequence is TGTGCCAGCAGCTTCAGCGGATTAGCGGGAGGTCCTGGGGAGACCCAGTACTTC.

The rearrangement joins TRBV12-5 to TRBJ1-2; D ambiguous. Germline assignment: CDR1 LGHNT and CDR2 FRNRAP. This CDR3 has 13 amino acids. The V and J ends lost 3 bases and 4 bases respectively, with 9 bases between them. CDR3 in DNA: TGTGCTAGTGGTTTCCAAAACATCTATGGCTACACCTTC. Translating gives CASGFQNIYGYTF.

The chain is built from TRBV25-1 and TRBJ2-1; 9 nucleotides agree with TRBD1. Germline V gives CDR1 MGHDK, CDR2 SYGVNS. This CDR3 comprises 12 residues. V gave up 3 bases and J gave up 10 bases; unmatched junction bases: 1. The CDR3 region has the DNA TGTGCCAGCAGTGAGGGACAGGGAGAGCAGTTCTTC. Its translation: CASSEGQGEQFF.

V is TRBV5-1 and J is TRBJ2-5; no clear D. Trimming took 7 bases from V and 11 from J, leaving 30 bases between them. Germline values: CDR1 SGHRS, CDR2 YFSETQ. This CDR3 region has 16 residues. The CDR3 spells CASASYRASSYNEQYF. DNA of the CDR3: TGCGCCAGCGCCTCTTACCGCGCCAGTTCCTACAATGAGCAGTACTTC.

This clonotype has only a few counts. V and J are TRBV5-1 and TRBJ2-7; no clear D. Germline lookup yields CDR1 SGHRS and CDR2 YFSETQ. The V gene lost 4 bases and the J gene lost 0 bases, with 11 bases spanning the gap. CDR3 length: 14 amino acids. The CDR3 DNA reads TGCGCCAGCAGCCCTGAGCTCAGCTCCTACGAGCAGTACTTC. As protein: CASSPELSSYEQYF.

This clonotype came up a few times. The chain recombines TRBV6-2 or TRBV6-3 with TRBJ2-3; tentatively, D is TRBD1 or TRBD2 (5 bases each). CDR1 is MNHEY and CDR2 is SVGEGT in the germline V gene. The CDR3 runs to 14 residues. Trimming cost V 0 bases and J 2 bases, with 6 bases left between them. CDR3 coding DNA: TGTGCCAGCAGTTACTCGGGGACCACAGATACGCAGTATTTT. Amino acids: CASSYSGTTDTQYF.

The J gene is TRBJ2-7, the V gene TRBV7-3, with 8 bases matching TRBD1. V trimming: 5 bases; J trimming: 5 bases; junction bases outside the gene matches: 14. CDR1 and CDR2 from the germline V gene are SGHTA and FQGTGA. This CDR3 region has 16 residues. CDR3 sequence: CASSQGPDREIHEQYF. In nucleotides, the CDR3 is TGTGCCAGCAGCCAAGGGCCGGACAGGGAGATCCACGAGCAGTACTTC.

This clonotype came up a few times. The chain has TRBV12-5 and TRBJ2-3; D is unresolved. V lost 6 bases and J 0 bases, leaving 10 bases between the germline ends. The CDR3 runs 14 residues. Germline lookup yields CDR1 LGHNT and CDR2 FRNRAP. For the CDR3, the DNA is TGTGCTAGTGGCCCCCCGGACAGCACAGATACGCAGTATTTT. Protein: CASGPPDSTDTQYF. The variable domain in full, completed from reference TRBV12-5 and TRBJ2-3, reads DARVTQTPRHKVTEMGQEVTMRCQPILGHNTVFWYRQTMMQGLELLAYFRNRAPLDDSGMPKDRFSAEMPDATLATLKIQPSEPRDSAVYFCASGPPDSTDTQYFGPGTRLTVL.